This is a list of T cell receptor beta chains from one sample in a study of blood T cell repertoires in COVID-19. Sequencing used immunoSEQ multiplex PCR; TCRdb keeps in-frame clones, though not all of them. Among approximately 180,000 clones listed, approximately 85% were seen once. The sequencing sample was made of peripheral blood. All receptors come from a human donor with active or convalescent COVID-19. The donor label of this sample is uncertain. CDR3s include the opening cysteine and the closing phenylalanine or tryptophan. A D gene is named only where the DNA matches it firmly. Some rows mark clone size as missing; the rest say once, few, many or name a class of expanded clone.

j_gene: TRBJ2-2
abundance: NA
d_gene: TRBD2
v_gene: TRBV7-6
CDR3nt: TGTGCCAGCAGCTTAGAAATAGCGGGAGAGTTTTCCGGGGAGCTGTTTTTT
CDR3aa: CASSLEIAGEFSGELFF

j_gene: TRBJ2-3
abundance: once
d_gene: TRBD2
v_gene: TRBV6-2/TRBV6-3
CDR3nt: TGTGCCAGCAGTACCCGCCTAGCGGGGGGCCTACCACTATATACGCAGTATTTT
CDR3aa: CASSTRLAGGLPLYTQYF

j_gene: TRBJ2-7
abundance: NA
d_gene: TRBD2
v_gene: TRBV7-2
CDR3nt: TGTGCCAGCAGCTTAGTGGGCGGGAGTTACGAGCAGTACTTC
CDR3aa: CASSLVGGSYEQYF

j_gene: TRBJ1-2
abundance: NA
d_gene: NA
v_gene: TRBV14
CDR3nt: TGTGCCAGCAGACCTACAGGATTTAACTATGGCTACACCTTC
CDR3aa: CASRPTGFNYGYTF

j_gene: TRBJ2-3
abundance: NA
d_gene: TRBD2
v_gene: TRBV27
CDR3nt: TGTGCCAGCAGTTCCGGGGGGGTGACGCAGTATTTT
CDR3aa: CASSSGGVTQYF

j_gene: TRBJ2-3
abundance: NA
d_gene: NA
v_gene: TRBV5-1
CDR3nt: TGCGCCAGCAGCTTGGGTGGAGGGGCCAACACAGATACGCAGTATTTT
CDR3aa: CASSLGGGANTDTQYF

j_gene: TRBJ1-2
abundance: NA
d_gene: TRBD1
v_gene: TRBV29-1
CDR3nt: TGCAGCGCCGAGGAGGGGGGACAGAGTCTTTATGGCTACACCTTC
CDR3aa: CSAEEGGQSLYGYTF

j_gene: TRBJ2-1
abundance: NA
d_gene: TRBD1
v_gene: TRBV6-1
CDR3nt: TGTGCCAGCAGTGAGTGGACAGGGGGCCACAATGAGCAGTTCTTC
CDR3aa: CASSEWTGGHNEQFF

j_gene: TRBJ2-6
abundance: NA
d_gene: TRBD1
v_gene: TRBV4-3
CDR3nt: TGCGCCAGCAGCCAAGGAGGACAGGGGGCGCTTCGGGGGGCCAACGTCCTGACTTTC
CDR3aa: CASSQGGQGALRGANVLTF

j_gene: TRBJ2-7
abundance: NA
d_gene: NA
v_gene: TRBV23-1
CDR3nt: TGCGCCAGCAAACGGGGCGAGCAGTACTTC
CDR3aa: CASKRGEQYF

j_gene: TRBJ2-7
abundance: NA
d_gene: NA
v_gene: TRBV6-5
CDR3nt: TGTGCCAGCAGTTACAATTTGGGGAGCGAGCAGTACTTC
CDR3aa: CASSYNLGSEQYF

j_gene: TRBJ1-3
abundance: few
d_gene: NA
v_gene: TRBV10-3
CDR3nt: TGTGCCATCAGGGGCGATATCTCTGGAAACACCATATATTTT
CDR3aa: CAIRGDISGNTIYF

j_gene: TRBJ2-1
abundance: NA
d_gene: TRBD2
v_gene: TRBV24-1
CDR3nt: TGTGCCACCAGTGACGCACTAGCGGCTTCCTACAATGAGCAGTTCTTC
CDR3aa: CATSDALAASYNEQFF

j_gene: TRBJ2-7
abundance: NA
d_gene: TRBD1
v_gene: TRBV12-3/TRBV12-4
CDR3nt: TGTGCCAGCAGTCCAGGGGACAGGCGCGAGCAGTACTTC
CDR3aa: CASSPGDRREQYF

j_gene: TRBJ2-1
abundance: NA
d_gene: TRBD1
v_gene: TRBV28
CDR3nt: TGTGCCAGCAGGATGGACAGGTTGAATGAGCAGTTCTTC
CDR3aa: CASRMDRLNEQFF

j_gene: TRBJ2-7
abundance: NA
d_gene: NA
v_gene: TRBV6-4
CDR3nt: TGTGCCAGCAGCGAGGACTACCCGAGCTCCTACGAGCAGTACTTC
CDR3aa: CASSEDYPSSYEQYF

j_gene: TRBJ2-5
abundance: NA
d_gene: TRBD1
v_gene: TRBV5-1
CDR3nt: TGCTCCACCCGCATCGGGACAGCCAGGGAGACCCAGTACTTC
CDR3aa: CSTRIGTARETQYF

j_gene: TRBJ1-2
abundance: NA
d_gene: TRBD1
v_gene: TRBV30
CDR3nt: TGTGCCTGGTCGCAGGGGACAGGGAACTATGGCTACACCTTC
CDR3aa: CAWSQGTGNYGYTF

j_gene: TRBJ2-1
abundance: NA
d_gene: TRBD2
v_gene: TRBV28
CDR3nt: TGTGCCAGCAGTTTAGGGCTAGCGGTCCCCCTGCGCTACAATGAGCAGTTCTTC
CDR3aa: CASSLGLAVPLRYNEQFF

j_gene: TRBJ2-4
abundance: NA
d_gene: NA
v_gene: TRBV5-4
CDR3nt: TGTGCCAGCAGCTTAGAGGGAGCCCCCAAAAACATTCAGTACTTC
CDR3aa: CASSLEGAPKNIQYF

j_gene: TRBJ2-7
abundance: NA
d_gene: NA
v_gene: TRBV20-1
CDR3nt: TGCAGTGCTAGAGCTACCCACGAGCAGTACTTC
CDR3aa: CSARATHEQYF

j_gene: TRBJ1-5
abundance: NA
d_gene: NA
v_gene: TRBV11-3
CDR3nt: TGTGCCAGCAGCGCGGGATTTTCGGAGGGCCAGCCCCAGCATTTT
CDR3aa: CASSAGFSEGQPQHF

j_gene: TRBJ2-1
abundance: NA
d_gene: TRBD2
v_gene: TRBV5-4
CDR3nt: TGTGCCAGCAGCTTGGAAAGCGTTAGCGGGAGGGCCTACAATGAGCAGTTCTTC
CDR3aa: CASSLESVSGRAYNEQFF

j_gene: TRBJ2-7
abundance: few
d_gene: TRBD2
v_gene: TRBV5-6
CDR3nt: TGTGCCAGCTCTCTCGAAGGACTAGCCTACGAGCAGTACTTC
CDR3aa: CASSLEGLAYEQYF

j_gene: TRBJ1-5
abundance: NA
d_gene: NA
v_gene: TRBV6-2/TRBV6-3
CDR3nt: TGTGCCAGCAGTTACGGGGGGCAGCCCCAGCATTTT
CDR3aa: CASSYGGQPQHF

j_gene: TRBJ2-2
abundance: NA
d_gene: NA
v_gene: TRBV5-1
CDR3nt: TGCGCCAGCAGACCCGGGACTAACACCGGGGAGCTGTTTTTT
CDR3aa: CASRPGTNTGELFF

j_gene: TRBJ2-7
abundance: once
d_gene: NA
v_gene: TRBV20-1
CDR3nt: TGCAGTGCCCATCGCGGCTACGAGCAGTACTTC
CDR3aa: CSAHRGYEQYF

j_gene: TRBJ2-5
abundance: NA
d_gene: NA
v_gene: TRBV7-9
CDR3nt: TGTGCCAGCAGCTTAGACAGCTTAGAGACCCAGTACTTC
CDR3aa: CASSLDSLETQYF

j_gene: TRBJ2-7
abundance: NA
d_gene: NA
v_gene: TRBV12-5
CDR3nt: TGTGCTAGTGGTCCCGTGAGGTTCAACGAGCAGTACTTC
CDR3aa: CASGPVRFNEQYF

j_gene: TRBJ2-7
abundance: once
d_gene: TRBD2
v_gene: TRBV24-1
CDR3nt: TGTGCCACCAGTGATAGACTAGCGGGAGAGGAGGAGCAGTACTTC
CDR3aa: CATSDRLAGEEEQYF

j_gene: TRBJ2-5
abundance: NA
d_gene: NA
v_gene: TRBV5-1
CDR3nt: TGCGCCAGCAGCGGGTCAGGGGAGGAGACCCAGTACTTC
CDR3aa: CASSGSGEETQYF

j_gene: TRBJ2-1
abundance: NA
d_gene: NA
v_gene: TRBV14
CDR3nt: TGTGCCAGCAGCCCCAGGCGGGCACCTTTCAATGAGCAGTTCTTC
CDR3aa: CASSPRRAPFNEQFF

j_gene: TRBJ1-2
abundance: NA
d_gene: TRBD1
v_gene: TRBV6-5
CDR3nt: TGTGCCGGGACAGGGGGGAACTATGGCTACACCTTC
CDR3aa: CAGTGGNYGYTF

j_gene: TRBJ1-2
abundance: NA
d_gene: TRBD1
v_gene: TRBV5-4
CDR3nt: TGTGCCAGCAGCCCGGCGACAGGACAGGGGCTTTTGGCCGTCTATGGCTACACCTTC
CDR3aa: CASSPATGQGLLAVYGYTF

j_gene: TRBJ1-6
abundance: NA
d_gene: NA
v_gene: TRBV4-3
CDR3nt: TGCGCCAGCAGCCAAGATGGGCCCCCCTATAATTCACCCCTCCACTTT
CDR3aa: CASSQDGPPYNSPLHF

j_gene: TRBJ1-2
abundance: NA
d_gene: NA
v_gene: TRBV5-6
CDR3nt: TGTGCCAGCAGCTCCCATGGGGCCTGGTATACCTTC
CDR3aa: CASSSHGAWYTF

j_gene: TRBJ2-5
abundance: NA
d_gene: NA
v_gene: TRBV7-9
CDR3nt: TGTGCCAGCAGCTTGTCCCAGGGCCGCCGAGGGACCCAGTACTTC
CDR3aa: CASSLSQGRRGTQYF

j_gene: TRBJ2-5
abundance: once
d_gene: NA
v_gene: TRBV6-2/TRBV6-3
CDR3nt: TGTGCCAGCAGTTACTCCGGCAGGGGCCAGGGGACCCAGTACTTC
CDR3aa: CASSYSGRGQGTQYF

j_gene: TRBJ1-5
abundance: NA
d_gene: NA
v_gene: TRBV28
CDR3nt: TGTGCCACCGTACGAGCGGGAGGGAGCAATCAGCCCCAGCATTTT
CDR3aa: CATVRAGGSNQPQHF

j_gene: TRBJ2-1
abundance: once
d_gene: TRBD2
v_gene: TRBV10-3
CDR3nt: TGTGCCATCAGTGAGTCGGGTAGCGGGTACAATGAGCAGTTCTTC
CDR3aa: CAISESGSGYNEQFF

j_gene: TRBJ2-5
abundance: NA
d_gene: NA
v_gene: TRBV7-9
CDR3nt: TGTGCCAGTAGACGAGGCGGGGTAGGCCAAGAGACCCAGTACTTC
CDR3aa: CASRRGGVGQETQYF

j_gene: TRBJ1-5
abundance: few
d_gene: TRBD1
v_gene: TRBV7-2
CDR3nt: TGTGCCAGCAGCCTGACAGGGGCCGGTCAGCCCCAGCATTTT
CDR3aa: CASSLTGAGQPQHF

j_gene: TRBJ1-4
abundance: NA
d_gene: NA
v_gene: TRBV29-1
CDR3nt: TGCAGCGTTGTGGGGGGTGAAAAACTGTTTTTT
CDR3aa: CSVVGGEKLFF

j_gene: TRBJ2-2
abundance: once
d_gene: NA
v_gene: TRBV4-1
CDR3nt: TGCGCCAGCAGCCAAGTGCTAGCTACCGGGGAGCTGTTTTTT
CDR3aa: CASSQVLATGELFF

j_gene: TRBJ2-7
abundance: NA
d_gene: NA
v_gene: TRBV6-5
CDR3nt: TGTGCCAGCAGTTACGCGACAAACTACGAGCAGTACTTC
CDR3aa: CASSYATNYEQYF

j_gene: TRBJ1-6
abundance: NA
d_gene: NA
v_gene: TRBV5-1
CDR3nt: TGCGCCAGCAGCTTCGATTGGGGGGAAGTGAGGAATTCACCCCTCCACTTT
CDR3aa: CASSFDWGEVRNSPLHF

j_gene: TRBJ1-1
abundance: NA
d_gene: NA
v_gene: TRBV10-3
CDR3nt: TGTGCCATCAGTGAGGAAAGGCAGGCAGCTTTCTTT
CDR3aa: CAISEERQAAFF

j_gene: TRBJ2-3
abundance: NA
d_gene: NA
v_gene: TRBV19
CDR3nt: TGTGCCAGTAGTATAGTGCCTAGCACATCAGATACGCAGTATTTT
CDR3aa: CASSIVPSTSDTQYF

j_gene: TRBJ2-5
abundance: once
d_gene: NA
v_gene: TRBV21-1
CDR3nt: TGTGCCAGCAGCAAACAACAGGTACCCCCAGGATCAGAGACCCAGTACTTC
CDR3aa: CASSKQQVPPGSETQYF

j_gene: TRBJ2-5
abundance: NA
d_gene: NA
v_gene: TRBV5-4
CDR3nt: TGTGCCAGCAGCCAAGACGGGATCCAAGAGACCCAGTACTTC
CDR3aa: CASSQDGIQETQYF

j_gene: TRBJ1-6
abundance: NA
d_gene: NA
v_gene: TRBV4-1
CDR3nt: TGCGTCAGCAGCCAAGATACGACCGCTAGTATCTCCTATAATTCACCCCTCCACTTT
CDR3aa: CVSSQDTTASISYNSPLHF

j_gene: TRBJ1-1
abundance: NA
d_gene: NA
v_gene: TRBV28
CDR3nt: TGTGCCAGCAGGGAAACAGTTTACACTGAAGCTTTCTTT
CDR3aa: CASRETVYTEAFF

j_gene: TRBJ1-2
abundance: few
d_gene: NA
v_gene: TRBV5-1
CDR3nt: TGCGCCAGCAGCTTGAACAGGTTTTACTATGGCTACACCTTC
CDR3aa: CASSLNRFYYGYTF

j_gene: TRBJ2-7
abundance: NA
d_gene: NA
v_gene: TRBV4-2
CDR3nt: TGTGCCAGCAGCCAGTCTGGGGGGGCCAATCCCCTCGAGCAGTACTTC
CDR3aa: CASSQSGGANPLEQYF

j_gene: TRBJ1-1
abundance: NA
d_gene: TRBD1
v_gene: TRBV29-1
CDR3nt: TGCAGCGTTATAAGGGGGCAGAACACTGAAGCTTTCTTT
CDR3aa: CSVIRGQNTEAFF

j_gene: TRBJ2-5
abundance: NA
d_gene: TRBD2
v_gene: TRBV5-4
CDR3nt: TGTGCCAGCAGCTTGTCTCTAGCGGGGATGGGAAAAGAGACCCAGTACTTC
CDR3aa: CASSLSLAGMGKETQYF

j_gene: TRBJ1-4
abundance: few
d_gene: TRBD1
v_gene: TRBV4-1
CDR3nt: TGCGCCAGCAGCCAAGTCGACAGGGGGCCGGAAAAACTGTTTTTT
CDR3aa: CASSQVDRGPEKLFF

j_gene: TRBJ1-1
abundance: NA
d_gene: TRBD1
v_gene: TRBV5-1
CDR3nt: TGCGCCAGCAGCTTTCGGACAGGCGGCAAGTGGAACACTGAAGCTTTCTTT
CDR3aa: CASSFRTGGKWNTEAFF